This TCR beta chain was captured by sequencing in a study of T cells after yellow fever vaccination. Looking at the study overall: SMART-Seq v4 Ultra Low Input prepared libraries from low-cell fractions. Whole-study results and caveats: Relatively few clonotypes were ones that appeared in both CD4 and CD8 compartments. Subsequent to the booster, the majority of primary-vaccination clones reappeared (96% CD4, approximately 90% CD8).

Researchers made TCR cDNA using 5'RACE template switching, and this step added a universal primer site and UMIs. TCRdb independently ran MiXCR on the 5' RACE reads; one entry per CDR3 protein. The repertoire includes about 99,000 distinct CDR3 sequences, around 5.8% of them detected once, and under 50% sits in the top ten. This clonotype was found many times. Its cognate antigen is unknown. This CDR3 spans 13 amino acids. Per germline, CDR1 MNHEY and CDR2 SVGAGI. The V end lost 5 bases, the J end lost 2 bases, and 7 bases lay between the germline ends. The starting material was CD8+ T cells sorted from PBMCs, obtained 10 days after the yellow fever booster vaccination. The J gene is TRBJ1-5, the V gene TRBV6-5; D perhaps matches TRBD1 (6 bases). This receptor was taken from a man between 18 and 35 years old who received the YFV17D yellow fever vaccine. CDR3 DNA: TGTGCCAGCAGTCCAGGGGGCAATCAGCCCCAGCATTTT. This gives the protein CASSPGGNQPQHF.